The source of this T cell receptor (beta chain) is a study of human T cells and chemical hapten exposure. Study-wide points: The immune response of these alopecia patients might not match healthy individuals'.

In this sample, this clonotype turned up many times. Its specificity is unknown. This sample's time point: patch test 1, 2 weeks after DPC sensitization. Noted treatment: therapeutic diphenylcyclopropenone sensitization with weekly scalp DPC. J gave up 4 bases and V 2 bases, and 5 bases lay outside the gene matches. The CDR3 runs 15 residues. Germline V gene lookup returns CDR1 MNHEY and CDR2 SMNVEV (reference sequence). TCRdb used MiXCR to reprocess the RACE reads, holding one entry per CDR3 protein. The sample contains just over 80,000 distinct CDR3 sequences, around 11% of which appear only once. This clonotype was obtained from a woman between 45 and 65 years old with alopecia areata. Some clones in this sample may be carry-over from other donors' samples. Specimen: whole blood, collected in connection with sensitization to the hapten diphenylcyclopropenone (DPC). The chain uses TRBV27 and TRBJ1-5; 7 bases align to TRBD1. CDR3 nucleotides: TGTGCCAGCAGTTTAGGGGGACAGCCTAATCAGCCCCAGCATTTT. It specifies CASSLGGQPNQPQHF.